This is a list of T cell receptor beta chains from one sample in a study of T-cell reconstitution after alpha-beta-depleted transplantation in children. From the PCR reads, TCRdb called clonotypes with MiXCR, one entry per CDR3 protein. Here the sample spans fewer than 250,000 distinct CDR3 sequences, about 15% being singletons. The sequences come from PBMCs, mostly from graft donor cells, collected 360 days after TCRalphabeta/CD19-depleted stem cell transplant. The receptors come from a male patient between 2 and 10 years old who had a stem cell transplant for acute lymphoblastic leukemia, so the T cells may come from the graft donor. Both conserved end residues are trimmed from each CDR3.

j_gene,v_gene,len,CDR3aa
TRBJ1-2,TRBV28,11,ASLRGADYGYT
TRBJ2-3,TRBV4-3,14,ASSQDGGGAGDTQY
TRBJ1-1,TRBV7-2,12,ASSPPVLNTEAF
TRBJ2-3,TRBV7-6,13,ASSLMTANTDTQY
TRBJ2-2,TRBV12-3/TRBV12-4,9,ASSFPGELF
TRBJ1-1,TRBV20-1,10,SAPPRGTEAF
TRBJ2-7,TRBV30,12,AWSVTVGPYEQY
TRBJ2-3,TRBV5-1,14,ASSLTSGSFTDTQY
TRBJ2-5,TRBV7-2,14,ASSATTGGLGETQY
TRBJ2-2,TRBV29-1,13,SVGSGGQNTGELF
TRBJ1-1,TRBV12-3/TRBV12-4,12,ASSPQGRRTEAF
TRBJ2-7,TRBV6-2/TRBV6-3,12,ASSLGGSGYEQY
TRBJ1-5,TRBV12-3/TRBV12-4,14,ASSQGTGRSNQPQH
TRBJ2-3,TRBV6-1,13,ASSSMGGGTDTQY
TRBJ2-7,TRBV11-2,12,ASSPKTGQAEQY
TRBJ1-4,TRBV5-1,11,ASSLQGREKLF
TRBJ2-7,TRBV6-2/TRBV6-3,9,ASSWNYEQY